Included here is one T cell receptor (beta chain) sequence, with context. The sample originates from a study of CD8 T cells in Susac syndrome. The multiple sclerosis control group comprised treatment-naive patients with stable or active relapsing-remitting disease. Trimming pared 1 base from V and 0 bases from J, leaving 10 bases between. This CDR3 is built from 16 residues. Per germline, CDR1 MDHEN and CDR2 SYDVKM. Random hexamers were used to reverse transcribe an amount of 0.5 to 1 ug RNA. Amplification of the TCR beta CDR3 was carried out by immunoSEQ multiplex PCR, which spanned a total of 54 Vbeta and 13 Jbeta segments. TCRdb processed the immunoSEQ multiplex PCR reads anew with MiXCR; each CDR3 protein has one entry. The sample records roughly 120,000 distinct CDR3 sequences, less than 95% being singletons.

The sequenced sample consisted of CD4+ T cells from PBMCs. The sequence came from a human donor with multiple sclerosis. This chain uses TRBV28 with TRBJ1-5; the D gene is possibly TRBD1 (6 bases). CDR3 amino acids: CASSLFQGNSNQPQHF. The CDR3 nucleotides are TGTGCCAGCAGTTTATTTCAGGGGAATAGCAATCAGCCCCAGCATTTT.